This T cell receptor beta chain was captured by sequencing in a study of blood T cells in healthy people across ages. Study at large: About one barcoded beta molecule per two T cells was the capture yield of template switching.

A second about 7 to 11 cycle PCR used barcoded and J-beta primers. MiXCR was run by TCRdb on the 5' RACE reads, yielding one entry per CDR3 protein. The sample gives 750,000 to 1,000,000 distinct CDR3 sequences, roughly 28% of which show up once; 9.5% to 13% is in the top ten. This clonotype was counted many times. The CDR3 runs to 13 residues. The V and J ends lost 3 bases and 4 bases respectively, with 12 bases between them. CDR1 and CDR2 (germline): DFQATT, SNEGSKA (reference sequence). Another study also made use of these data, one on T cells of mothers and their children. As reported in that work: The people who donated were three healthy Caucasian mothers and their six children.

The specimen was blood. The receptor's source is a woman between 40 and 50 years old in good health. This chain links TRBV20-1 with TRBJ2-5, with D possibly matching TRBD2 (5 bases). The CDR3 sequence: CSAREEPIETQYF. CDR3 bases: TGCAGTGCTAGGGAGGAACCAATAGAGACCCAGTACTTC.